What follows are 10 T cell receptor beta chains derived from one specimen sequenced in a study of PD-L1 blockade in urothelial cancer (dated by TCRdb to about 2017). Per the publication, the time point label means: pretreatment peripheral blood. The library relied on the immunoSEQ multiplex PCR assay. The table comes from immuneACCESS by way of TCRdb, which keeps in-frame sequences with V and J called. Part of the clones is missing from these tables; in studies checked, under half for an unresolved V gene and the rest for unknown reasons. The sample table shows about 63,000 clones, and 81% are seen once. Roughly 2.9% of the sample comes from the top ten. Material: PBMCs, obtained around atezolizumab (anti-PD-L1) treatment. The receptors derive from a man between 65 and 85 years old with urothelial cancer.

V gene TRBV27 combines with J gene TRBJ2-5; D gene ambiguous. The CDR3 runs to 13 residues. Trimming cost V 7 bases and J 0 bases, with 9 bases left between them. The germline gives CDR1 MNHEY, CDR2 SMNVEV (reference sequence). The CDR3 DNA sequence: TGTGCCAGCACCAGGCTCTACCAAGAGACCCAGTACTTC. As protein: CASTRLYQETQYF.

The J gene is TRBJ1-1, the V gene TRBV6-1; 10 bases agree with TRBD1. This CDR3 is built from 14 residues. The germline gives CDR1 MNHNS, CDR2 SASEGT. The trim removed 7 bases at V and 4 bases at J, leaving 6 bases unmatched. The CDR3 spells CASKPGQGSTEAFF. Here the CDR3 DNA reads TGTGCCAGCAAGCCGGGACAGGGGAGCACTGAAGCTTTCTTT.

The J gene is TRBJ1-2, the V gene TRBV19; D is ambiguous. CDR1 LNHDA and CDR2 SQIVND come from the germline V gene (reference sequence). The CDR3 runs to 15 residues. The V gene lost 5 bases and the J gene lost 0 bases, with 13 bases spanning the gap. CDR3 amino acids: CASSFGAPPNYGYTF. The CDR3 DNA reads TGTGCCAGTAGTTTCGGAGCCCCCCCTAACTATGGCTACACCTTC.

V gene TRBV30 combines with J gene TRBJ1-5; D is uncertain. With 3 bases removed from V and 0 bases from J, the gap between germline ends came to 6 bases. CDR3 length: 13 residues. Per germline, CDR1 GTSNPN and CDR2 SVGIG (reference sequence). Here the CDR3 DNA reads TGTGCCTGGAGCCCGAGTAGCAATCAGCCCCAGCATTTT. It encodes CAWSPSSNQPQHF.

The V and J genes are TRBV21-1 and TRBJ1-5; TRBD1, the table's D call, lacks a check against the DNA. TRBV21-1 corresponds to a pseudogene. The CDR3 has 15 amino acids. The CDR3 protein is CASSKSTASNQPQHF. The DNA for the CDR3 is TGTGCCAGCAGCAAAAGTACAGCTAGCAATCAGCCCCAGCATTTT.

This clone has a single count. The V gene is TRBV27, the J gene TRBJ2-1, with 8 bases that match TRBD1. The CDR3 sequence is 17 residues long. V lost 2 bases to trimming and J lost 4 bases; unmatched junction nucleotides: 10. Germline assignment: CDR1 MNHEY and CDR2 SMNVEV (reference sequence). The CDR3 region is CASSLGWVTGGYNEQFF. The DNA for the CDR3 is TGTGCCAGCAGTTTAGGGTGGGTAACAGGGGGATACAATGAGCAGTTCTTC.

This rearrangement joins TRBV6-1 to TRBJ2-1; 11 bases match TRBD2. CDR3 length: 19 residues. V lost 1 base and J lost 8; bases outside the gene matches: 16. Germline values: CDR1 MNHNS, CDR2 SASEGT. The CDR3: CASSEESSGRYSLVDEQFF. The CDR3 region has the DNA TGTGCCAGCAGTGAAGAGTCTAGCGGGAGGTATTCTCTGGTCGATGAGCAGTTCTTC.

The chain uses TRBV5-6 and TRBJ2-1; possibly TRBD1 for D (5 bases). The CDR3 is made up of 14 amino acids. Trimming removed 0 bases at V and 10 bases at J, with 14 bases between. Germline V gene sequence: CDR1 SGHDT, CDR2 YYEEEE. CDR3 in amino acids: CASSLDLQGWEQFF. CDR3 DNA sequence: TGTGCCAGCAGCTTGGATCTGCAGGGATGGGAGCAGTTCTTC. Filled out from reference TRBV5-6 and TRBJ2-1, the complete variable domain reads DAGVTQSPTHLIKTRGQQVTLRCSPKSGHDTVSWYQQALGQGPQFIFQYYEEEERQRGNFPDRFSGHQFPNYSSELNVNALLLGDSALYLCASSLDLQGWEQFFGPGTRLTVL.

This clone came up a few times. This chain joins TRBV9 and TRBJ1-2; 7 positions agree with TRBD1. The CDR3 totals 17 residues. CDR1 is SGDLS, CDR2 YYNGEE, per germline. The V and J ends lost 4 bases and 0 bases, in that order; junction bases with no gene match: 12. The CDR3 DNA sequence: TGTGCCAGCAGCCCCCGGGACAGACGGACCACTAACTATGGCTACACCTTC. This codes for CASSPRDRRTTNYGYTF.

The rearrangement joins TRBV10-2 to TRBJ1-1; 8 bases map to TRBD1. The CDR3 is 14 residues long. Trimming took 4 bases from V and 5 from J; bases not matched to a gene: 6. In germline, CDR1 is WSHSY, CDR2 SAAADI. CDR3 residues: CASSAPDRATEAFF. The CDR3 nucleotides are TGCGCCAGCAGTGCACCGGACAGGGCTACTGAAGCTTTCTTT.